This T cell receptor (beta chain) is drawn from a study of T-cell memory formation after mild COVID-19. Each CDR3 protein is one row after TCRdb ran MiXCR on the 5' RACE reads. Of around 400,000 distinct CDR3 sequences listed, more than 20% are singletons. Whole-study results and caveats: Clones shrinking from day 15 to 85 showed even CD4/CD8 mixes; later expanders tilted CD4+. Contracting clones localized mainly to CM and EM when CD4+ and mainly to EMRA when CD8+. Second-wave clones with a day 37 peak had unconfirmed SARS-CoV-2 specificity.

As regards this clonotype: Its specificity is not known.

The material sequenced was PBMCs or a T cell subset sorted from them (not recorded which). This receptor was identified in an adult woman who had mild COVID-19 (a few samples of this study predate the infection). Cell type and time point are not known.

The CDR3 here is CASSPHVDRGGETQYF. The CDR3 DNA reads as TGTGCCAGCAGCCCACATGTGGACAGGGGAGGAGAGACCCAGTACTTC. The chain recombines TRBV5-5 with TRBJ2-5; TRBD1 agrees at 9 bases. Germline V lookup: CDR1 SGHKS, CDR2 YYEKEE (reference sequence). The CDR3 totals 16 residues. V lost 4 bases to trimming and J lost 4 bases; unmatched junction nucleotides: 11.